The source of this TCR beta chain is a study of beta chain features in type 1 diabetes (dated 2018 in TCRdb). Study-wide context: Patients and healthy donors did not differ in mean age, gender distribution, total cell number or subset yield. A total of 85 million to 140 million sorted cells were examined across all samples, and a strong correlation was observed between cell number per subset and RNA yield. In the study, recently diagnosed type 1 diabetes patients and matched healthy donors were compared on the TCRB repertoires of their sorted circulating CD4+ T cell subsets. Naive and central memory subsets were obtained from all 30 or so donors, but regulatory and stem cell-like memory subsets were isolated from only 8 patients and roughly eight healthy donors. Study-wide findings and limitations: PCR may preferentially amplify shorter templates, but because patient and control samples were amplified and corrected together, any resulting skew would affect both groups equally. Naive, central memory and regulatory TCRB repertoires appeared more similar among patients than among healthy donors. HLA sub-analyses involved small numbers of individuals, so any influence of HLA type on TCRB rearrangement remained unresolved. Because cDNA was sequenced instead of genomic DNA, highly expressing activated cells could be over-represented, though the groups showed no difference in activation or CD3 levels. In all four CD4+ subsets, TCRB CDR3 length was moderately but significantly shorter in type 1 diabetes patients. Patients with type 1 diabetes made fewer insertions and deleted more nucleotides at VDJ recombination sites, implying thymic rearrangement abnormalities.

The entire isolated RNA was reverse transcribed using the High Capacity cDNA Reverse Transcription Kit, and thus expressed TCRB transcripts were sequenced. Deep immunoSEQ sequencing was applied to naive, central memory and regulatory T cell samples, giving an average of about 3.7 million total reads per sample. After sorted cells were lysed in RLT buffer, RNA was extracted with DNase-treated RNeasy Micro or Mini kits, with the choice depending on cell number. To prevent cross-contamination, each cell subset was processed individually, whereas patient and healthy donor samples were processed jointly. Using the immunoSEQ multiplex PCR, TCRB sequences were amplified from cDNA into 87-bp fragments spanning the CDR3 region. Sequencing of the amplicons was performed on the Illumina HiSeq platform. In the authors' own workflow: PCR bias was computationally corrected using synthetic template baselines, reads within Hamming distance 2 were collapsed, and singletons that could not be merged were discarded. Reads were aligned to IMGT to assign V, D and J genes, CDR3 length, and insertions or deletions at six rearrangement sites. Within each subset, clonotype counts were normalized to sorted cell number, and only after that were true diversity and Gini coefficients computed with the tcR R package. The overlap coefficient, calculated on TCRB nucleotide sequences, was used to measure repertoire sharing. Sourced from immuneACCESS, this table was stored by TCRdb with only in-frame sequences that have V and J called. A share of the clones is absent; for the studies checked, an unresolved V gene accounts for under half, and the remainder has no known explanation. V and J calls and clone size are copied from that table; D and trimming were computed from the DNA. This sample has approximately 170,000 clones in its table, and 6.5% to 8.5% of those were observed once. Roughly 0.46% of the sample is held by the ten biggest clonotypes.

Including the terminal cysteine and phenylalanine, the CDR3 comprises 12 residues. The only DNA kept is the CDR3, 36 bases in frame from the first base. From the germline V gene, CDR1 is MNHEY and CDR2 is SVGAGI. V loses 3 bases of germline sequence and J loses 7 bases, and the interval between the two ends is 9 bases. This clone was detected a few times. Its antigen is currently not known. Qualities for individual bases were not recorded, and no much larger clone is one base off. A single peripheral blood draw of approximately 100 mL on average was collected from each donor into heparinised tubes. Naive, central memory, regulatory and stem cell-like memory CD4+ T cells were sorted on a BD FACSAria II using a panel including CD45RO, CCR7, CD25, CD127, CD95 and CD27. Purity was above 98% for every sorted population. PBMCs were separated immediately by Lymphoprep density gradient centrifugation and were stained directly, without being cultured. So that batch effects would be minimized, each experiment stained and sorted samples in pairs, pairing one healthy donor with one patient.

This TCR came from a man younger than 35 with type 1 diabetes. The chain is made from TRBV6-5 and TRBJ1-1; the D segment could be TRBD1, given 5 matching bases. Sequencing used central memory CD4+ T cells from blood. The DNA sequence reads TGTGCCAGCAGTTATAGGGGACTTGAAGCTTTCTTT. Protein translation: CASSYRGLEAFF.